This is a list of T cell receptor beta chains from one sample in a study of cytotoxic CD8 clonotypes in ibrutinib-treated CLL. Sequencing was performed with immunoSEQ multiplex PCR; in TCRdb, only in-frame clones are kept and a portion is missing. The sample contains 150,000 or so clones, about 88% of which appear only once. The material was PBMCs, obtained at disease progression, from a patient treated with ibrutinib. The receptors shown here come from a human donor with chronic lymphocytic leukemia. Each CDR3 is given with its conserved first and last residue. The order of the fields is V gene, D gene, clone size, J gene, CDR3 DNA, CDR3 protein. D genes are given only for firm matches. Size is omitted from some rows. Given values are once, few, many or a class for expanded clones.

v_gene: TRBV6-5
d_gene: TRBD2
abundance: NA
j_gene: TRBJ2-1
CDR3nt: TGTGCCACCCTGCGGCTAGCGGGAGATGAGCAGTTCTTC
CDR3aa: CATLRLAGDEQFF

v_gene: TRBV14
d_gene: NA
abundance: NA
j_gene: TRBJ1-5
CDR3nt: TGTGCCAGGAGATACAGGGTCAGGAGCAATCAGCCCCAGCATTTT
CDR3aa: CARRYRVRSNQPQHF

v_gene: TRBV30
d_gene: TRBD2
abundance: NA
j_gene: TRBJ2-7
CDR3nt: TGTGCCTGGAGTCCAGGACTAGCCCTCTCCTACGAGCAGTACTTC
CDR3aa: CAWSPGLALSYEQYF

v_gene: TRBV18
d_gene: TRBD2
abundance: NA
j_gene: TRBJ2-3
CDR3nt: TGTGCCAGCTCTCGGACTAGCGGATCTAGCACAGATACGCAGTATTTT
CDR3aa: CASSRTSGSSTDTQYF

v_gene: TRBV9
d_gene: TRBD1
abundance: once
j_gene: TRBJ2-5
CDR3nt: TGTGCCAGCAGCGTAGCCTCCCGCCGGACAGGCGAAGAGACCCAGTACTTC
CDR3aa: CASSVASRRTGEETQYF

v_gene: TRBV11-3
d_gene: NA
abundance: NA
j_gene: TRBJ2-2
CDR3nt: TGTGCCAGCAGCTTATCCGGGGAGCTGTTTTTT
CDR3aa: CASSLSGELFF

v_gene: TRBV11-3
d_gene: TRBD2
abundance: NA
j_gene: TRBJ2-3
CDR3nt: TGTGCCAGCAGCTTAGCAGCGGGAGAAGATACGCAGTATTTT
CDR3aa: CASSLAAGEDTQYF

v_gene: TRBV6-5
d_gene: NA
abundance: NA
j_gene: TRBJ2-1
CDR3nt: TGTGCCAGCAGGCGCACAGTGAACAATGAGCAGTTCTTC
CDR3aa: CASRRTVNNEQFF

v_gene: TRBV19
d_gene: NA
abundance: NA
j_gene: TRBJ2-6
CDR3nt: TGTGCCAGCAGACAGGCTGGGGCCAACGTCCTGACTTTC
CDR3aa: CASRQAGANVLTF

v_gene: TRBV5-6
d_gene: TRBD1
abundance: NA
j_gene: TRBJ1-6
CDR3nt: TGTGCCAGCAGCTTGGCCCTCAGGGGGCATGGCTCACCCCTCCACTTT
CDR3aa: CASSLALRGHGSPLHF

v_gene: TRBV27
d_gene: NA
abundance: once
j_gene: TRBJ1-2
CDR3nt: TGTGCCAGCAGTTTAAAAGGCAGCACCTATGGCTACACCTTC
CDR3aa: CASSLKGSTYGYTF

v_gene: TRBV5-1
d_gene: TRBD2
abundance: NA
j_gene: TRBJ2-1
CDR3nt: TGCGCCAGCAGCTTGGAATTAGGCGGGAGGGCCCCCAATGAGCAGTTCTTC
CDR3aa: CASSLELGGRAPNEQFF

v_gene: TRBV30
d_gene: NA
abundance: NA
j_gene: TRBJ1-4
CDR3nt: TGTGCCTGGAGCGCCCCCCCTGCAACTAATGAAAAACTGTTTTTT
CDR3aa: CAWSAPPATNEKLFF

v_gene: TRBV7-9
d_gene: TRBD2
abundance: once
j_gene: TRBJ2-7
CDR3nt: TGTGCCAGCAGCTTAAGGGCGAGCGGGAGCCCTTTGGGGGAGCAGTACTTC
CDR3aa: CASSLRASGSPLGEQYF

v_gene: TRBV7-2
d_gene: NA
abundance: NA
j_gene: TRBJ2-7
CDR3nt: TGTGCCAGCAGCGTCAGGTTTCACGAGCAGTACTTC
CDR3aa: CASSVRFHEQYF

v_gene: TRBV15
d_gene: NA
abundance: NA
j_gene: TRBJ2-7
CDR3nt: TGTGCCACCAGCAGAGATTGGGGGTACGAGCAGTACTTC
CDR3aa: CATSRDWGYEQYF

v_gene: TRBV6-5
d_gene: NA
abundance: NA
j_gene: TRBJ1-5
CDR3nt: TGTGCCAGCAGTTACCTGGGAGGGATCGGGGCCCAGCATTTT
CDR3aa: CASSYLGGIGAQHF

v_gene: TRBV2
d_gene: TRBD2
abundance: NA
j_gene: TRBJ2-7
CDR3nt: TGTGCCAACGACTCCCTCGAAGGGGGACTAGCGGGTTACTACGAGCAGTACTTC
CDR3aa: CANDSLEGGLAGYYEQYF

v_gene: TRBV30
d_gene: NA
abundance: NA
j_gene: TRBJ1-1
CDR3nt: TGTGCCTGGAAAGTGAACACTGAAGCTTTCTTT
CDR3aa: CAWKVNTEAFF

v_gene: TRBV6-1
d_gene: TRBD2
abundance: NA
j_gene: TRBJ2-6
CDR3nt: TGTGCCAGCAGTGAACTAGCGGGTGCTGGGGCCAACGTCCTGACTTTC
CDR3aa: CASSELAGAGANVLTF

v_gene: TRBV11-3
d_gene: TRBD1
abundance: NA
j_gene: TRBJ1-3
CDR3nt: TGTGCCAGCAGCCACGGGACAGGGAGAGAGTCTGGAAACACCATATATTTT
CDR3aa: CASSHGTGRESGNTIYF

v_gene: TRBV19
d_gene: NA
abundance: NA
j_gene: TRBJ2-5
CDR3nt: TGTGCCAGTAGTACGGTTGGACTCCGACAAGAGACCCAGTACTTC
CDR3aa: CASSTVGLRQETQYF

v_gene: TRBV28
d_gene: TRBD2
abundance: NA
j_gene: TRBJ2-7
CDR3nt: TGTGCCAGCAGTTTACGGACTAGGAACTACGAGCAGTACTTC
CDR3aa: CASSLRTRNYEQYF

v_gene: TRBV4-3
d_gene: TRBD2
abundance: NA
j_gene: TRBJ2-7
CDR3nt: TGCGCCAGCAGGCCTAGCGGGAGTTCCTACGAGCAGTACTTC
CDR3aa: CASRPSGSSYEQYF

v_gene: TRBV4-2
d_gene: TRBD2
abundance: NA
j_gene: TRBJ2-1
CDR3nt: TGTGCCAGCAGCCCAGACCCAGCGGGAAGGACTGAGCAGTTCTTC
CDR3aa: CASSPDPAGRTEQFF

v_gene: TRBV7-6
d_gene: NA
abundance: NA
j_gene: TRBJ2-7
CDR3nt: TGTGCCAGCAGCGGGGGGACCCGAGACTACGAGCAGTACTTC
CDR3aa: CASSGGTRDYEQYF

v_gene: TRBV7-3
d_gene: TRBD2
abundance: NA
j_gene: TRBJ2-7
CDR3nt: TGTGCCAGCAGCTCCTCTAAGACTAGCGGGATCTCCTACGAGCAGTACTTC
CDR3aa: CASSSSKTSGISYEQYF

v_gene: TRBV5-1
d_gene: TRBD2
abundance: NA
j_gene: TRBJ2-3
CDR3nt: TGCGCCAGCAGGGTCTTCCTAGCGGGAGGCGGGGCAGATACGCAGTATTTT
CDR3aa: CASRVFLAGGGADTQYF

v_gene: TRBV7-2
d_gene: TRBD2
abundance: NA
j_gene: TRBJ2-1
CDR3nt: TGTGCCAGCAGGGCCCGACTAGCGGTTAACAATGAGCAGTTCTTC
CDR3aa: CASRARLAVNNEQFF